One sample yielded the 32 T cell receptor beta chains listed below, sequenced in a study of cytomegalovirus exposure and HLA in healthy donors. The study ran its PCR with 60 Vbeta and 13 Jbeta primers. Some clones are missing from TCRdb's copy, which holds only in-frame ones; the method was immunoSEQ multiplex PCR. The sample records about 120,000 clones, roughly 79% being singletons. Sequenced material: PBMCs. These receptors came from a woman in her 30s in good health and CMV-seronegative.

This clone was counted a single time. This chain joins TRBV18 and TRBJ2-1; 11 positions agree with TRBD2. V was pared by 2 bases and J by 9 bases, with 3 bases of the junction left unmatched. CDR1 and CDR2 from the germline V gene are KGHSH and LQKENI. The CDR3 is made up of 14 amino acids. For the CDR3, the DNA is TGTGCCAGCTCACCAGGGACTAGCGGACTTGAGCAGTTCTTC. Its translation: CASSPGTSGLEQFF.

The chain's CDR3 is CASSGRQASEAFF. DNA for the CDR3: TGCGCCAGCAGTGGAAGACAGGCCTCTGAAGCTTTCTTT. The chain combines TRBV10-2 with TRBJ1-1, with D possibly TRBD1 on 6 matching bases. Germline CDR1 WSHSY, CDR2 SAAADI. Trimming took 4 bases from V and 6 from J, leaving 12 bases between them. The CDR3 has 13 residues.

This chain links TRBV28 with TRBJ1-1; a possible D gene is TRBD1 (5 bases). The CDR3 is 14 residues long. The germline CDR1 and CDR2 sequences are MDHEN and SYDVKM. Between the trimmed V and J ends, which lost 10 bases and 11 bases, there was a span of 26 bases. In nucleotides, the CDR3 is TGTGCCACGACAGTTGACGGGGGTCGAGTTCGGGCTTTCTTT. Encoded protein: CATTVDGGRVRAFF.

This clone was counted a single time. This chain uses TRBV11-2 with TRBJ2-1; TRBD1 agrees at 9 bases. The length of the CDR3 is 16 residues. Germline V gene lookup returns CDR1 SGHAT and CDR2 FQNNGV. Trimming cost V 5 bases and J 9 bases; bases outside gene matches: 14. CDR3 bases: TGTGCCAGCAGCCCAAGGACAGGGGAATTGGCGAGTGAGCAGTTCTTC. The encoded protein is CASSPRTGELASEQFF. Using reference TRBV11-2 and TRBJ2-1 for the parts outside the CDR3, the full variable domain is EAGVAQSPRYKIIEKRQSVAFWCNPISGHATLYWYQQILGQGPKLLIQFQNNGVVDDSQLPKDRFSAERLKGVDSTLKIQPAKLEDSAVYLCASSPRTGELASEQFFGPGTRLTVL.

The chain combines TRBV5-1 with TRBJ2-3, with 7 bases lining up with TRBD2. Germline CDR1 SGHRS, CDR2 YFSETQ. The CDR3 length is 14 residues. V shed 3 bases and J 2 bases; nucleotides not matched to a gene: 3. As DNA, the CDR3 is TGCGCCAGCAGCTCCGGGACTAACACAGATACGCAGTATTTT. As protein: CASSSGTNTDTQYF.

This clone showed up just once. The J gene is TRBJ1-3, the V gene TRBV5-4; tentatively, D is TRBD1 (5 bases). V was cut by 0 bases and J by 0 bases, with 7 bases left in between. Germline V CDR1 and CDR2: SGHNT, YYREEE (reference sequence). The CDR3 consists of 15 residues. The CDR3, as DNA: TGTGCCAGCAGCTTGGACGGGGGCTCTGGAAACACCATATATTTT. Translated, it gives CASSLDGGSGNTIYF.

This clone has more than one count but fewer than ten. The rearrangement joins TRBV21-1 to TRBJ2-1; TRBD2 reflects the table's D call only, with no check against the DNA. TRBV21-1 is given as a pseudogene. The CDR3 runs to 14 residues. This CDR3 reads CASSKLRAYNEQFF. In DNA, the CDR3 is TGTGCCAGCAGCAAATTACGGGCCTACAATGAGCAGTTCTTC.

The chain joins TRBV28 to TRBJ2-3; D remains unclear. This CDR3 has 15 residues. The germline V and J ends were trimmed by 4 bases and 0 bases, with 11 bases remaining between them. Germline CDR1 reads MDHEN; CDR2 reads SYDVKM. CDR3 sequence reads: CASSSSPPSTDTQYF. CDR3 bases: TGTGCCAGCAGTTCCTCCCCCCCGAGCACAGATACGCAGTATTTT. Supplemented by reference TRBV28 and TRBJ2-3, the full variable domain reads DVKVTQSSRYLVKRTGEKVFLECVQDMDHENMFWYRQDPGLGLRLIYFSYDVKMKEKGDIPEGYSVSREKKERFSLILESASTNQTSMYLCASSSSPPSTDTQYFGPGTRLTVL.

CDR3 bases: TGTGCCACCTCACGGACTAGCGGATTTATGTCCACCGGGGAGCTGTTTTTT. Protein: CATSRTSGFMSTGELFF. The gene calls are TRBV7-8 and TRBJ2-2; 10 bases line up with TRBD2. The CDR3 length is 17 residues. J lost 4 bases, V lost 10 bases, and 15 bases had no gene match. Looked up from germline, CDR1 is SGHVS and CDR2 is FQNEAQ.

The rearrangement links TRBV9 to TRBJ2-1; 8 nucleotides align to TRBD1. Germline-derived CDR1 and CDR2 are SGDLS and YYNGEE. This CDR3 contains 14 residues. V was pared by 4 bases and J by 7 bases, with 7 bases of the junction left unmatched. The CDR3 loop is CASSPGTGVNEQFF. The CDR3 DNA sequence: TGTGCCAGCAGCCCCGGGACAGGTGTAAATGAGCAGTTCTTC.

The chain combines TRBV2 with TRBJ2-3; D is uncertain. The germline V gene has CDR1 SNHLY and CDR2 FYNNEI. CDR3 length equals 11 residues. With 1 base removed from V and 11 bases from J, the gap between germline ends came to 7 bases. The CDR3 DNA follows: TGTGCCAGCAGTGAAGGGCTCCTGCAGTATTTT. Its protein is CASSEGLLQYF.

Points on this clone: The junction does not match germline at one end; this may be a read error. The chain carries TRBV7-9 and TRBJ2-7; the match to TRBD2 covers 8 bases. The CDR3 loop spans 14 amino acids. Germline CDR1 is SEHNR and CDR2 is FQNEAQ (reference sequence). The CDR3 reads CSSSLAGQSYEQYF. CDR3 DNA sequence: TGTTCCAGCAGCTTAGCGGGACAAAGCTACGAGCAGTACTTC.

This chain connects TRBV5-1 to TRBJ2-3, with 7 bases that match TRBD1. Germline V gene lookup returns CDR1 SGHRS and CDR2 YFSETQ. Trimming removed 4 bases from V and 1 base from J; junction bases left unmatched: 6. The CDR3 is 15 residues long. CDR3 residues: CASSPGQIRTDTQYF. The CDR3 nucleotides are TGCGCCAGCAGCCCGGGACAGATACGCACAGATACGCAGTATTTT.

This rearrangement joins TRBV18 to TRBJ2-7, with 13 positions matching TRBD2. Germline V gives CDR1 KGHSH, CDR2 LQKENI. After removal of 3 bases from V and 0 bases from J, the junction contained 11 bases not matched to a gene. The CDR3 spans 19 residues. The CDR3 sequence is CASSPGTSGEAISSYEQYF. In DNA form, the CDR3 reads TGTGCCAGCTCACCGGGGACTAGCGGGGAAGCCATTAGCTCCTACGAGCAGTACTTC.

This clone was counted between two and nine times. This chain connects TRBV7-8 to TRBJ2-7, with 10 bases matching TRBD2. J was trimmed by 2 bases and V by 5 bases; bases with no gene match: 6. This CDR3 is 15 amino acids long. CDR1 SGHVS and CDR2 FQNEAQ come from the germline V gene. The CDR3 loop reads CASSAAGTSAYEQYF. CDR3 DNA sequence: TGTGCCAGCAGCGCCGCCGGGACTAGCGCCTACGAGCAGTACTTC.

The gene calls are TRBV4-1 and TRBJ2-1, with 11 bases matching TRBD2. V shed 4 bases and J 4 bases; nucleotides not matched to a gene: 6. The CDR3 runs to 16 residues. Germline values: CDR1 MGHRA, CDR2 YSYEKL. The CDR3 spells CASSRPGLAVYNEQFF. The CDR3, as DNA: TGCGCCAGCAGCCGGCCGGGACTAGCGGTATACAATGAGCAGTTCTTC.

V gene TRBV7-8 combines with J gene TRBJ2-2, with 8 nucleotides matching TRBD1. CDR3 length: 17 amino acids. In germline, CDR1 is SGHVS, CDR2 FQNEAQ. The V segment lost 5 bases and the J segment 1 base; nucleotides outside the gene matches: 9. CDR3 nucleotides: TGTGCCAGCAGCGAGGACAGGGTCGAAAAGAACACCGGGGAGCTGTTTTTT. Protein: CASSEDRVEKNTGELFF.

The chain uses TRBV10-3 and TRBJ1-3; D ambiguous. Per germline, CDR1 ENHRY and CDR2 SYGVKD. V lost 6 bases and J lost 0, with 9 bases in between. The CDR3 is 14 amino acids. CDR3 amino acids: CAISRSGSGNTIYF. The CDR3 DNA is TGTGCCATCAGCAGATCGGGCTCTGGAAACACCATATATTTT.

The gene calls are TRBV2 and TRBJ1-1; D possibly corresponds to TRBD1 (6 bases). The V end lost 8 bases, the J end lost 0 bases, and 13 bases lay between the germline ends. This CDR3 is built from 14 residues. The germline gives CDR1 SNHLY, CDR2 FYNNEI. The CDR3 is CASGAGAVNTEAFF. Written as DNA, the CDR3 is TGTGCCAGCGGGGCGGGGGCCGTGAACACTGAAGCTTTCTTT.

This chain uses TRBV30 with TRBJ2-3; TRBD2 matches at 11 bases. CDR1 and CDR2 from the germline V gene are GTSNPN and SVGIG (reference sequence). The CDR3 has 15 residues. With 7 bases clipped from V and 6 bases from J, the junction kept 12 bases outside the gene matches. In nucleotides, the CDR3 is TGTGCCTATGCAATGCTAGCGGGAGGAGGGGATACGCAGTATTTT. Its translation: CAYAMLAGGGDTQYF.

The chain recombines TRBV28 with TRBJ1-2, with no clear D. The CDR3 contains 12 residues. Germline CDR1 reads MDHEN; CDR2 reads SYDVKM. Trimming removed 5 bases from V and 8 bases from J, with 12 bases in between. CDR3 in DNA: TGTGCCAGCAGTCTATCGGTAAGCGGCTACACCTTC. Residues: CASSLSVSGYTF.

This chain uses TRBV29-1 with TRBJ2-7, with a weak D call TRBD1 (6 bases). The length of the CDR3 is 18 residues. V lost 2 bases and J 5 bases, leaving 28 bases between the germline ends. The germline V gene has CDR1 SQVTM and CDR2 ANQGSEA. As DNA, the CDR3 is TGCAGCGTTGAAACCCCCTATGTACTTTCAGGGGTAAGGCACGAGCAGTACTTC. Protein sequence: CSVETPYVLSGVRHEQYF.

This clone showed up just once. V and J are TRBV30 and TRBJ2-2, with TRBD1 matching 7 bases. Per the germline V gene, CDR1 is GTSNPN and CDR2 is SVGIG (reference sequence). The V gene end was trimmed by 7 bases and the J gene end by 6 bases; junction bases not matched to a gene: 8. The CDR3 spans 13 residues. The CDR3 sequence is CAFLRQGPGELFF. The CDR3 DNA sequence: TGTGCCTTCTTGAGACAGGGTCCCGGGGAGCTGTTTTTT.

The rearrangement links TRBV27 to TRBJ1-2; the D is unclear. This CDR3 has 12 residues. Germline lookup yields CDR1 MNHEY and CDR2 SMNVEV (reference sequence). Trimming removed 8 bases at V and 4 bases at J, with 11 bases between. DNA of the CDR3: TGTGCCAGCGGCTCCCCCGCCTATGGCTACACCTTC. This translates into CASGSPAYGYTF.

This clone was seen only once. Additional DNA sequences in this sample encode the identical CDR3. The chain recombines TRBV29-1 with TRBJ2-3; weak D call: TRBD2 (6 bases). Germline CDR1 reads SQVTM; CDR2 reads ANQGSEA. V was shortened by 4 bases and J by 2 bases, with 16 bases between the two germline ends. The CDR3 consists of 15 residues. The CDR3 sequence: CSVGGTSTFTDTQYF. In DNA, the CDR3 is TGCAGCGTTGGAGGGACTTCCACCTTCACAGATACGCAGTATTTT.

This clone is a singleton in its sample. This sequence joins TRBV5-6 and TRBJ2-7; 10 bases line up with TRBD1. The CDR3 extends over 13 amino acids. Germline V gene data show CDR1 as SGHDT and CDR2 as YYEEEE. The V and J ends lost 3 bases and 3 bases, in that order; junction bases with no gene match: 0. CDR3 nucleotide sequence: TGTGCCAGCAGCTGGACAGGGGGCTACGAGCAGTACTTC. Translation gives CASSWTGGYEQYF.

This clone was detected a few times. The rearrangement links TRBV2 to TRBJ2-7; 11 bases match TRBD2. The CDR3 sequence is 14 residues long. Per germline, CDR1 SNHLY and CDR2 FYNNEI. V was clipped by 7 bases and J by 6 bases; unmatched bases: 8. CDR3 bases: TGTGCCAGCATCAGGGCTAGCGGGAGGTTCGAGCAGTACTTC. It is translated as CASIRASGRFEQYF.

The rearrangement links TRBV10-3 to TRBJ2-7, with a weak D call TRBD2 (5 bases). The V end was cut by 2 bases, the J end by 7 bases, with 9 bases between. Germline loops: CDR1 ENHRY, CDR2 SYGVKD. The CDR3 is made up of 12 amino acids. The CDR3 region has the DNA TGTGCCATCAGTGAGACGGGGTATGAGCAGTACTTC. Protein sequence: CAISETGYEQYF.

The chain uses TRBV5-3 and TRBJ2-4, with TRBD1 identical over 8 bases. TRBV5-3 is given ORF status, its function remaining uncertain. CDR3 size: 15 residues. Unmatched junction bases numbered 4, after V lost 4 bases and J lost 1 base. CDR3 sequence (DNA): TGTGCCAGAAGCCCACAGGGGGAGGCCAAAAACATTCAGTACTTC. The encoded protein is CARSPQGEAKNIQYF.

V is TRBV14 and J is TRBJ2-5; 11 positions agree with TRBD2. CDR1 is SGHDN, CDR2 FVKESK, per germline. The junction had 3 bases not matched to a gene; V was cut back by 2 bases and J by 4 bases. The CDR3 is made up of 15 amino acids. The CDR3 region is CASSQLLAGVETQYF. In DNA form, the CDR3 reads TGTGCCAGCAGCCAATTACTAGCGGGAGTAGAGACCCAGTACTTC.

This clone was found once. V is TRBV6-5 and J is TRBJ1-2, with 10 bases that match TRBD1. Per the germline V gene, CDR1 is MNHEY and CDR2 is SVGAGI. With V trimmed by 6 bases and J by 6 bases, 4 bases remained unmatched. This CDR3 spans 13 amino acids. CDR3 protein: CASSPTGGHGYTF. In DNA form, the CDR3 reads TGTGCCAGCAGCCCGACAGGGGGCCATGGCTACACCTTC.

There are a few counts of this clone. The genes are TRBV14 and TRBJ1-1; D is uncertain. Germline CDR1 and CDR2: SGHDN and FVKESK. CDR3 size: 13 residues. The V end was cut by 6 bases, the J end by 4 bases, with 12 bases between. CDR3 sequence: CASRHPPTTEAFF. CDR3 coding DNA: TGTGCCAGCAGACATCCGCCCACCACTGAAGCTTTCTTT.